A selection of T cell receptor beta chains follows, all from one sample in a study of early T cells in non-severe SARS-CoV-2 infection. Each CDR3 protein is one row after TCRdb ran MiXCR on the 5' RACE reads. This table holds about 59,000 distinct CDR3 sequences, about 13% found once. This material consisted of whole blood, taken at baseline. Every receptor here comes from an adult who was a healthcare worker with PCR-confirmed SARS-CoV-2 infection or an uninfected control (not recorded which). Each CDR3 is given with its conserved first and last residue. The D gene is left open where the match is weak. Only some rows state a clone size, as once, few, many or a class for expanded clones.

v_gene,d_gene,abundance,j_gene,CDR3aa,CDR3nt
TRBV4-1,-,few,TRBJ1-2,CASSQSSLPRGSGYTF,TGCGCCAGCAGCCAAAGCTCCCTTCCCAGGGGCTCTGGCTACACCTTC
TRBV4-2,TRBD2,few,TRBJ2-7,CASSQEGTSGSYEQYF,TGTGCCAGCAGCCAAGAAGGGACTAGCGGTTCCTACGAGCAGTACTTC
TRBV7-6,-,few,TRBJ2-5,CASSQEGGQETQYF,TGTGCCAGCAGCCAGGAGGGGGGCCAAGAGACCCAGTACTTC
TRBV5-1,TRBD1,few,TRBJ1-2,CASSFARTGTNGYTF,TGCGCCAGCAGCTTCGCCCGGACAGGGACAAACGGCTACACCTTC
TRBV19,-,-,TRBJ2-1,CASSMNPQFF,TGTGCCAGTAGTATGAATCCTCAGTTCTTC
TRBV6-4,TRBD1,-,TRBJ1-1,CASSVGGGGTEAFF,TGTGCCAGCAGTGTAGGAGGGGGCGGCACTGAAGCTTTCTTT
TRBV6-2/TRBV6-3,-,-,TRBJ2-2,CASSDETANTGELFF,TGTGCCAGCAGTGACGAGACCGCGAACACCGGGGAGCTGTTTTTT
TRBV6-6,-,-,TRBJ1-5,CASSSDILDQPQHF,TGTGCCAGCAGTTCCGACATCCTAGATCAGCCCCAGCATTTT
TRBV18,-,-,TRBJ2-7,CASSLNDRTEQYF,TGTGCCAGCTCGCTCAACGACAGGACGGAGCAGTACTTC
TRBV7-9,-,-,TRBJ1-1,CASSFGSEAFF,TGTGCCAGCAGCTTTGGCTCAGAAGCTTTCTTT
TRBV7-2,-,many,TRBJ1-2,CASSLGQIYGYTF,TGTGCCAGCAGCTTAGGGCAGATCTATGGCTACACCTTC
TRBV21-1,-,many,TRBJ2-7,CASSSPGSYEQYF,TGTGCCAGCAGCTCACCAGGCTCCTACGAGCAGTACTTC
TRBV14,-,many,TRBJ2-3,CASSQLLTDTQYF,TGTGCCAGCAGCCAGCTACTCACAGATACGCAGTATTTT
TRBV11-2,-,few,TRBJ2-2,CASRPISTGRNGELFF,TGTGCCAGCAGACCTATTTCGACAGGGAGGAATGGGGAGCTGTTTTTT
TRBV3-1,-,few,TRBJ1-2,CASSQGPAGFGYTF,TGTGCCAGCAGCCAAGGCCCCGCCGGGTTCGGCTACACCTTC
TRBV7-9,TRBD1,many,TRBJ2-7,CASSDPPTGSDEQYF,TGTGCCAGCAGCGACCCACCGACAGGGTCCGACGAGCAGTACTTC
TRBV2,-,-,TRBJ1-1,CASSAGRGTEAFF,TGTGCCAGCAGTGCGGGCAGGGGCACTGAAGCTTTCTTT
TRBV4-2,-,-,TRBJ2-5,CASSQDLGLPETQYF,TGTGCCAGCAGCCAAGATCTCGGGCTCCCGGAGACCCAGTACTTC
TRBV12-3/TRBV12-4,TRBD2,-,TRBJ2-5,CASTAGGPQETQYF,TGTGCCAGCACCGCGGGGGGCCCACAAGAGACCCAGTACTTC
TRBV25-1,-,few,TRBJ2-2,CASSEDSTGELFF,TGTGCCAGCAGTGAGGATAGCACCGGGGAGCTGTTTTTT
TRBV27,TRBD2,-,TRBJ2-3,CASGLERGTDTQYF,TGTGCCAGCGGTCTAGAGCGGGGGACAGATACGCAGTATTTT
TRBV28,-,few,TRBJ1-2,CASSFIGLKRGGFNYGYTF,TGTGCCAGCAGTTTTATCGGACTAAAACGGGGGGGCTTCAACTATGGCTACACCTTC
TRBV5-4,-,-,TRBJ2-5,CASSSPLSRSETQYF,TGCGCCAGCAGCTCCCCTCTTAGCCGCTCAGAGACCCAGTACTTC
TRBV5-6,-,-,TRBJ1-5,CASSADRLNQPQHF,TGTGCCAGCAGCGCGGACAGACTCAATCAGCCCCAGCATTTT
TRBV19,TRBD2,many,TRBJ2-7,CASSLTSSPSSYEQYF,TGTGCCAGTAGTCTGACTAGCAGCCCAAGCTCCTACGAGCAGTACTTC
TRBV3-1,TRBD2,-,TRBJ2-7,CASSHGTSGSRYEQYF,TGTGCCAGCAGCCATGGGACTAGCGGGAGTCGGTACGAGCAGTACTTC
TRBV7-9,TRBD1,few,TRBJ2-7,CASSSGTEVYEQYF,TGTGCCAGCAGCTCCGGGACAGAAGTTTACGAGCAGTACTTC
TRBV28,TRBD2,few,TRBJ2-7,CASSLPRGGPYEQYF,TGTGCCAGCAGTTTACCGCGGGGGGGCCCCTACGAGCAGTACTTC
TRBV11-2,-,-,TRBJ2-3,CASSLAFTGSTDTQYF,TGTGCCAGCAGCTTAGCCTTTACCGGTAGCACAGATACGCAGTATTTT
TRBV7-2,-,many,TRBJ2-3,CASSTGPPADTQYF,TGTGCCAGCAGCACGGGGCCGCCCGCAGATACGCAGTATTTT
TRBV11-2,-,-,TRBJ1-6,CASSLGWQNNSPLHF,TGTGCCAGCAGCTTAGGCTGGCAGAATAATTCACCCCTCCACTTT
TRBV27,-,few,TRBJ1-4,CASSLRGAHHTSEKLFF,TGTGCCAGCAGTTTAAGGGGGGCTCATCATACGAGTGAAAAACTGTTTTTT
TRBV4-1,TRBD2,-,TRBJ2-5,CASSQGLRGGQETQYF,TGCGCCAGCAGCCAAGGGTTGCGGGGGGGCCAAGAGACCCAGTACTTC
TRBV28,-,-,TRBJ1-2,CASSWWGSTEGYTF,TGTGCCAGCAGCTGGTGGGGGTCGACTGAGGGCTACACCTTC
TRBV29-1,-,few,TRBJ2-2,CSGGPGATGELFF,TGCAGCGGTGGACCAGGGGCTACCGGGGAGCTGTTTTTT
TRBV28,TRBD1,many,TRBJ1-1,CASSSPGQRNTEAFF,TGTGCCAGCAGTTCCCCGGGACAGCGGAACACTGAAGCTTTCTTT
TRBV7-9,TRBD1,-,TRBJ1-5,CASSVDRSNQPQHF,TGTGCCAGCAGCGTGGACAGGAGCAATCAGCCCCAGCATTTT